The next 28 T cell receptor beta chains were all read from a single sample in a study of regulatory T cells in long-lasting Graves disease. The sample's time point: newly diagnosed GD, antithyroid drugs for less than 3 months. PBMC RNA served as the TCR library source. According to the study, TCR beta libraries were built with iRepertoire HTBI primers and CDR3-region Arm-PCR. TCRdb reprocessed the multiplex PCR reads with MiXCR, giving one entry per CDR3 protein. Altogether 400,000 to 500,000 distinct CDR3 sequences are present, about 15% being singletons, with the ten largest covering 20% to 25%. This sample was also put to use in a study of T cells in Graves' hyperthyroidism and ophthalmopathy.

The source material was peripheral blood mononuclear cells (PBMCs), sampled at new diagnosis, from a patient treated with antithyroid drugs. These TCRs come from a woman under 30 with Graves disease.

This clonotype was recorded at least ten times. The chain couples TRBV7-9 to TRBJ2-5, with 8 bases matching TRBD2. J was trimmed by 2 bases and V by 3 bases; bases with no gene match: 5. CDR3 size: 15 residues. Looked up from germline, CDR1 is SEHNR and CDR2 is FQNEAQ (reference sequence). The CDR3 bases are TGTGCCAGCAGCTTTGAGACTAGCGCACAAGAGACCCAGTACTTC. Amino acids: CASSFETSAQETQYF.

This clonotype has at least ten counts. This sequence joins TRBV5-1 and TRBJ1-1; 10 bases line up with TRBD1. Germline CDR1 SGHRS, CDR2 YFSETQ. V was pared by 4 bases and J by 6 bases, with 12 bases of the junction left unmatched. The CDR3 loop spans 16 amino acids. CDR3 bases: TGCGCCAGCAGCCCGCGTCGTAGGGACAGGGGATCTGAAGCTTTCTTT. Translating gives CASSPRRRDRGSEAFF.

In its sample, this clonotype was seen a few times. This sequence joins TRBV5-1 and TRBJ2-2; 8 bases are a match to TRBD1. The CDR3 extends over 16 amino acids. The ends lost 3 bases at V and 5 bases at J; junction bases unmatched: 9. The germline gives CDR1 SGHRS, CDR2 YFSETQ. CDR3: CASSSGTGPGTGELFF. CDR3 nucleotide sequence: TGCGCCAGCAGCTCCGGGACAGGACCGGGAACCGGGGAGCTGTTTTTT.

This chain connects TRBV20-1 to TRBJ2-7, with D possibly called TRBD1 or TRBD2 (5 bases each). The CDR3 is made up of 14 amino acids. Germline V gene lookup returns CDR1 DFQATT and CDR2 SNEGSKA (reference sequence). V gave up 5 bases and J gave up 2 bases, with 16 bases separating them. This CDR3 reads CSAGLTGTPYEQYF. CDR3 DNA sequence: TGCAGTGCTGGGCTGACCGGGACCCCCTACGAGCAGTACTTC.

Notes on this clonotype: A far larger clone lies a single base away; this is likely a read error. V is TRBV12-3 or TRBV12-4 and J is TRBJ2-4; 8 bases match TRBD2. The last part of the DNA fits TRBJ2-1 better; the J call may be wrong. The CDR3 extends over 16 amino acids. The CDR3 bases are TGTGCCAGCAGTTTACTGTCGCCTAGCGGGTGGGAGACCCAGTTCTTC. This encodes CASSLLSPSGWETQFF.

This rearrangement joins TRBV7-3 to TRBJ2-1; a possible D gene is TRBD2 (6 bases). This CDR3 has 14 amino acids. The germline CDR1 and CDR2 sequences are SGHTA and FQGTGA. V lost 2 bases to trimming and J lost 5 bases, with 10 bases between them. As DNA, the CDR3 is TGTGCCAGCAGCTTAGGGGGACTGAACAATGAGCAGTTCTTC. It encodes CASSLGGLNNEQFF.

In its sample, this clonotype was seen many times. V and J are TRBV6-5 and TRBJ2-3, with D perhaps TRBD2 (6 bases). Trimming pared 4 bases from V and 6 bases from J, leaving 11 bases between. The CDR3 loop spans 13 amino acids. Germline CDR1 MNHEY, CDR2 SVGAGI. Written as DNA, the CDR3 is TGTGCCAGCAGTTGGAGGGAAGGGGATACGCAGTATTTT. As protein: CASSWREGDTQYF.

The chain combines TRBV13 with TRBJ2-5; tentatively, D is TRBD1 (5 bases). This CDR3 is 15 amino acids long. Germline CDR1 is PRHDT and CDR2 is FYEKMQ (reference sequence). Trimming took 4 bases from V and 1 from J, leaving 13 bases between them. CDR3 amino acids: CASSSAQGFQETQYF. The CDR3 region has the DNA TGTGCCAGCAGCTCGGCTCAGGGTTTCCAAGAGACCCAGTACTTC. The full variable domain, with the rest looked up from reference TRBV13 and TRBJ2-5, is AAGVIQSPRHLIKEKRETATLKCYPIPRHDTVYWYQQGPGQDPQFLISFYEKMQSDKGSIPDRFSAQQFSDYHSELNMSSLELGDSALYFCASSSAQGFQETQYFGPGTRLLVL.

This clonotype showed up just a few times. CDR3 protein: CSARGFDSGGEQYF. CDR3 DNA: TGCAGTGCTAGAGGTTTTGATAGCGGGGGTGAGCAGTACTTC. The chain has TRBV20-1 and TRBJ2-7, with TRBD2 matching 9 bases. This CDR3 has 14 residues. Looked up from germline, CDR1 is DFQATT and CDR2 is SNEGSKA (reference sequence). Losses at the gene ends were 1 base for V and 7 bases for J; bases not matched to a gene: 8.

This clonotype was found a few times. This chain joins TRBV20-1 and TRBJ2-3; 13 nucleotides line up with TRBD2. The CDR3 is 19 amino acids. CDR1 DFQATT and CDR2 SNEGSKA come from the germline V gene (reference sequence). Trimming took 1 base from V and 0 from J; bases not matched to a gene: 10. The CDR3: CSARVLAGGWGISTDTQYF. Here the CDR3 DNA reads TGCAGTGCTAGAGTACTAGCGGGAGGGTGGGGGATAAGCACAGATACGCAGTATTTT.

The V call is TRBV5-1, the J call TRBJ1-1, with D possibly TRBD1 on 6 matching bases. CDR1 and CDR2 from the germline V gene are SGHRS and YFSETQ. V shed 10 bases and J shed 5 bases, with 15 bases lying between them. There are 12 residues in the CDR3. CDR3: CAPGRGLTEAFF. The CDR3 coding sequence is TGCGCCCCTGGAAGGGGGTTGACTGAAGCTTTCTTT.

There are many counts of this clonotype. This chain joins TRBV20-1 and TRBJ2-7; 9 nucleotides align to TRBD2. CDR3 length: 13 residues. CDR1 DFQATT and CDR2 SNEGSKA come from the germline V gene (reference sequence). Unmatched junction bases numbered 4, after V lost 4 bases and J lost 3 bases. The CDR3 protein is CSATTSGHYEQYF. The CDR3 nucleotides read TGCAGTGCTACTACTAGCGGGCACTACGAGCAGTACTTC.

The CDR3 spells CATSSNPLLGDQYF. CDR3 sequence (DNA): TGTGCCACCAGCAGCAATCCCCTCCTCGGCGACCAGTACTTC. The V call is TRBV15, the J call TRBJ2-5; D unclear. CDR3 length: 14 residues. The V end lost 3 bases, the J end lost 10 bases, and 18 bases lay between the germline ends. Germline V lookup: CDR1 LNHNV, CDR2 YYDKDF (reference sequence).

In the case of this clonotype: A much larger clone differs from this one at a single base, so this may be a read error. This rearrangement joins TRBV5-1 to TRBJ2-1; a possible D gene is TRBD2 (6 bases). The CDR3 has 18 amino acids. From germline, CDR1 is SGHRS and CDR2 YFSETQ. Written as DNA, the CDR3 is TGCGCCGGCAGCTTGGAAGTTGGAGGGGTGCCCGGCGGCAATGAGCAGTTCTTC. It translates to CAGSLEVGGVPGGNEQFF.

The chain is built from TRBV7-9 and TRBJ2-7; D remains unclear. From germline, CDR1 is SEHNR and CDR2 FQNEAQ (reference sequence). This CDR3 is 11 amino acids long. V was trimmed by 8 bases and J by 4 bases, leaving 9 bases between them. In nucleotides, the CDR3 is TGTGCCAGCGCCGAGTTTTACGAGCAGTACTTC. Translated: CASAEFYEQYF.

The rearrangement links TRBV7-3 to TRBJ2-4; the D is unclear. The CDR3 runs to 13 residues. CDR1 is SGHTA, CDR2 FQGTGA, per germline. V was clipped by 0 bases and J by 7 bases, with 7 bases between them. The CDR3 region is CASSLTPGNIQYF. In nucleotides, the CDR3 is TGTGCCAGCAGCTTAACGCCCGGGAACATTCAGTACTTC.

Many counts were recorded for this clonotype. The V gene is TRBV6-5, the J gene TRBJ2-1; TRBD2 matches at 9 bases. Germline loops: CDR1 MNHEY, CDR2 SVGAGI. CDR3 length equals 17 residues. V shed 0 bases and J 0 bases; nucleotides not matched to a gene: 3. CDR3 protein: CASSYSTSGSSYNEQFF. CDR3 nucleotides: TGTGCCAGCAGTTACTCGACTAGCGGCAGCTCCTACAATGAGCAGTTCTTC.

The chain uses TRBV11-1 and TRBJ2-1; D is uncertain. V was trimmed by 8 bases and J by 4 bases, leaving 9 bases between them. The CDR3 length is 12 residues. CDR1 and CDR2 (germline): SGHAT, FQDESV (reference sequence). In nucleotides, the CDR3 is TGTGCCAGCGCTAGTGCTTACAATGAGCAGTTCTTC. Amino acids: CASASAYNEQFF.

The sample holds a few counts of this clonotype. The chain joins TRBV13 to TRBJ2-1; 14 bases are a match to TRBD2. After removal of 1 base from V and 9 bases from J, the junction contained 5 bases not matched to a gene. Germline loops: CDR1 PRHDT, CDR2 FYEKMQ (reference sequence). The CDR3 consists of 16 residues. This CDR3 reads CASSLDGTSGSVEQFF. CDR3 sequence (DNA): TGTGCCAGCAGCTTAGACGGGACTAGCGGGAGTGTTGAGCAGTTCTTC.

Many counts were recorded for this clonotype. This rearrangement joins TRBV27 to TRBJ2-1; D may be TRBD1 (6 bases). V lost 2 bases to trimming and J lost 8 bases, with 16 bases between them. Germline CDR1 is MNHEY and CDR2 is SMNVEV (reference sequence). The CDR3 totals 15 residues. The CDR3 sequence: CASSLTAFGGHEQFF. CDR3 nucleotide sequence: TGTGCCAGCAGTTTAACGGCCTTTGGGGGCCATGAGCAGTTCTTC.

The J gene is TRBJ1-5, the V gene TRBV19; no clear D. V lost 5 bases and J 0 bases, leaving 11 bases between the germline ends. Germline CDR1 LNHDA, CDR2 SQIVND (reference sequence). The CDR3 extends over 15 amino acids. CDR3 region: CASSWDPNSNQPQHF. Here the CDR3 DNA reads TGTGCCAGTAGTTGGGATCCGAATAGCAATCAGCCCCAGCATTTT.

This clonotype was seen ten or more times. This chain uses TRBV28 with TRBJ1-2, with TRBD1 as a possible D gene (5 bases). This CDR3 has 14 amino acids. Germline assignment: CDR1 MDHEN and CDR2 SYDVKM. V gave up 2 bases and J gave up 7 bases, with 14 bases separating them. Written as DNA, the CDR3 is TGTGCCAGCAGTTTAGCCCGTCGGGGGATTGGCTACACCTTC. Translating gives CASSLARRGIGYTF.

At least ten counts were recorded for this clonotype. The chain recombines TRBV29-1 with TRBJ1-1; D unresolved. Trimming left V 7 bases short and J 4 bases short, with 10 bases between. Germline lookup yields CDR1 SQVTM and CDR2 ANQGSEA. The CDR3 consists of 11 residues. CDR3 sequence reads: CSASTSTEAFF. In DNA form, the CDR3 reads TGCAGCGCCAGTACGAGCACTGAAGCTTTCTTT.

The sample holds many counts of this clonotype. DNA for the CDR3: TGCAGTGCTAGCCGATTAGCGGAGACCCTCCCAGATACGCAGTATTTT. It encodes CSASRLAETLPDTQYF. This chain connects TRBV20-1 to TRBJ2-3, with D maybe TRBD2 (6 bases). This CDR3 contains 16 residues. Germline-derived CDR1 and CDR2 are DFQATT and SNEGSKA (reference sequence). Trimming shortened V by 3 bases and J by 4 bases, and 20 bases separated the two germline ends.

The chain uses TRBV12-3 or TRBV12-4 and TRBJ1-1; D is unclear. CDR3 length equals 11 residues. Trimming shortened V by 6 bases and J by 9 bases, and 11 bases separated the two germline ends. The CDR3 spells CASSPDDKAFF. DNA for the CDR3: TGTGCCAGCAGCCCGGACGATAAAGCTTTCTTT.

This clonotype was seen a handful of times. The chain links TRBV5-1 to TRBJ2-7; D ambiguous. Germline V lookup: CDR1 SGHRS, CDR2 YFSETQ. The V and J ends lost 3 bases and 6 bases respectively, with 19 bases between them. This CDR3 comprises 15 residues. The CDR3 region is CASSSVPGSIGEQYF. The CDR3 DNA is TGCGCCAGCAGCTCCGTTCCCGGCTCGATCGGCGAGCAGTACTTC.

As for this clonotype: A read error may be the cause here, since a much bigger clone is one base away. The chain carries TRBV28 and TRBJ1-5; D perhaps matches TRBD1 (5 bases). The CDR3 has 13 residues. Germline V gives CDR1 MDHEN, CDR2 SYDVKM. Trimming shortened V by 8 bases and J by 6 bases, and 14 bases separated the two germline ends. The chain's CDR3 is CASGVDNLQPQHF. For the CDR3, the DNA is TGTGCCAGCGGGGTGGACAACCTTCAGCCCCAGCATTTT.

This clonotype was seen at least ten times. The genes are TRBV27 and TRBJ2-5, with 8 positions matching TRBD2. The trim removed 8 bases at V and 4 bases at J, leaving 6 bases unmatched. The CDR3 is 13 residues long. The germline CDR1 and CDR2 sequences are MNHEY and SMNVEV (reference sequence). CDR3 in amino acids: CASQAGVRETQYF. The CDR3, as DNA: TGTGCCAGCCAAGCGGGAGTAAGAGAGACCCAGTACTTC.